This passage covers 32 T cell receptor beta chains from one sample sequenced in a study of vaccination effects on CD4 cells after COVID-19. No antigen has been assigned to these receptors. Clones were read by immunoSEQ multiplex PCR, and TCRdb kept only the in-frame ones, dropping some. Among 65,000 to 90,000 clones listed, 65% to 80% were seen once. Following culture for nine to ten days, CD4+ T cells were isolated. As their vaccination, participants received two doses of either BNT162b2 or mRNA-1273. The sample in question was CD4+ T cells from PBMCs cultured without peptide, obtained after COVID-19 vaccination. All receptors derive from a human donor who received a COVID-19 vaccine.

This chain's CDR3 is CASGSEQFF. For the CDR3, the DNA is TGTGCCAGCGGTTCTGAGCAGTTCTTC. This chain connects TRBV6-6 to TRBJ2-1; D unclear. The germline gives CDR1 MNHNY, CDR2 SVGAGI (reference sequence). The CDR3 loop spans 9 amino acids. V was shortened by 8 bases and J by 9 bases, with 5 bases between the two germline ends.

The V call is TRBV5-1, the J call TRBJ2-5; D tentatively fits TRBD1 or TRBD2 (5 bases each). The CDR3 is made up of 16 amino acids. The V and J ends lost 0 bases and 1 base respectively, with 13 bases between them. The germline V gene has CDR1 SGHRS and CDR2 YFSETQ. CDR3 amino acids: CASSLDPGRLQETQYF. CDR3 DNA: TGCGCCAGCAGCTTGGACCCGGGACGGCTCCAAGAGACCCAGTACTTC. The variable domain in full, with the rest retrieved from reference TRBV5-1 and TRBJ2-5, is KAGVTQTPRYLIKTRGQQVTLSCSPISGHRSVSWYQQTPGQGLQFLFEYFSETQRNKGNFPGRFSGRQFSNSRSEMNVSTLELGDSALYLCASSLDPGRLQETQYFGPGTRLLVL.

The chain is built from TRBV5-1 and TRBJ1-1, with TRBD1 matching over 7 bases. V trimming: 3 bases; J trimming: 3 bases; junction bases outside the gene matches: 5. Germline V gene sequence: CDR1 SGHRS, CDR2 YFSETQ. There are 14 residues in the CDR3. CDR3 residues: CASSSTGSDTEAFF. The CDR3 DNA reads TGCGCCAGCAGCTCGACAGGGTCGGACACTGAAGCTTTCTTT.

This clone was detected a few times. The gene calls are TRBV9 and TRBJ2-1; possibly TRBD1 for D (6 bases). The CDR3 runs to 15 residues. Germline assignment: CDR1 SGDLS and CDR2 YYNGEE. V dropped 5 bases and J dropped 7 bases, with 19 bases sitting between them. CDR3 sequence reads: CASSSGTTRVNEQFF. In nucleotides, the CDR3 is TGTGCCAGCAGTTCCGGGACAACCAGAGTAAATGAGCAGTTCTTC.

The V gene is TRBV12-3 or TRBV12-4, the J gene TRBJ1-5; 7 nucleotides line up with TRBD1. This CDR3 has 12 residues. V shed 6 bases and J 6 bases; nucleotides not matched to a gene: 2. This CDR3 is CASRRQGQPQHF. In DNA form, the CDR3 reads TGTGCCAGCAGAAGACAGGGTCAGCCCCAGCATTTT.

The V call is TRBV5-1, the J call TRBJ2-3; 10 nucleotides match TRBD2. Germline-derived CDR1 and CDR2 are SGHRS and YFSETQ. CDR3 length: 15 residues. The V and J ends lost 4 bases and 7 bases, in that order; junction bases with no gene match: 9. The CDR3 DNA sequence: TGCGCCAGCAGCCATTCTAGCGGGGGACAAAATACGCAGTATTTT. The encoded protein is CASSHSSGGQNTQYF.

This clone occurred once. V gene TRBV19 combines with J gene TRBJ1-2; D not resolved. CDR3 length: 16 residues. The V gene's germline CDR1 is LNHDA and CDR2 SQIVND (reference sequence). V gave up 5 bases and J gave up 1 base, with 17 bases separating them. The CDR3 DNA follows: TGTGCCAGTAGTGTGTACCGGGGAATTGTTAACTATGGCTACACCTTC. It translates to CASSVYRGIVNYGYTF.

CDR3 sequence: CASSERTWSNEKLFF. The CDR3, as DNA: TGTGCCAGCAGTGAAAGGACTTGGTCTAATGAAAAACTGTTTTTT. This chain uses TRBV2 with TRBJ1-4; D is unclear. Trimming removed 2 bases at V and 3 bases at J, with 10 bases between. The CDR3 sequence is 15 residues long. Germline assignment: CDR1 SNHLY and CDR2 FYNNEI.

V is TRBV5-1 and J is TRBJ2-7; D unresolved. V gave up 1 base and J gave up 6 bases, with 11 bases separating them. The CDR3 is made up of 13 amino acids. The germline V gene encodes CDR1 SGHRS and CDR2 YFSETQ. CDR3 DNA: TGCGCCAGCAGCTTGCAGGCCGGCGGCGAGCAGTACGTC. Protein product: CASSLQAGGEQYV.

V usage is TRBV27 and J usage is TRBJ1-1, with 9 bases fitting TRBD1. J was trimmed by 10 bases and V by 4 bases; bases with no gene match: 7. CDR1 MNHEY and CDR2 SMNVEV come from the germline V gene (reference sequence). This CDR3 comprises 13 residues. The CDR3 sequence: CASSWLGQGLAFF. The CDR3 DNA sequence: TGTGCCAGCAGTTGGTTGGGACAGGGTCTAGCTTTCTTT.

The chain recombines TRBV7-9 with TRBJ1-1; 7 nucleotides match TRBD1. The CDR3 is 17 amino acids. V was clipped by 5 bases and J by 3 bases; unmatched bases: 15. Germline CDR1 and CDR2: SEHNR and FQNEAQ (reference sequence). CDR3: CASSPQTGRLGDTEAFF. The CDR3 DNA reads as TGTGCCAGCAGCCCACAGACAGGGAGGCTGGGGGACACTGAAGCTTTCTTT.

This clone is a singleton in its sample. This rearrangement joins TRBV7-8 to TRBJ2-5, with no clear D. This CDR3 is 14 amino acids long. Germline CDR1 reads SGHVS; CDR2 reads FQNEAQ. V gave up 1 base and J gave up 1 base, with 7 bases separating them. Here the CDR3 reads CASSLVETQETQYF. In nucleotides, the CDR3 is TGTGCCAGCAGCTTAGTCGAGACCCAAGAGACCCAGTACTTC.

The V gene is TRBV7-6, the J gene TRBJ1-2; D call uncertain. Germline CDR1 SGHVS, CDR2 FNYEAQ. The V end lost 1 base, the J end lost 6 bases, and 15 bases lay between the germline ends. The CDR3 is made up of 15 amino acids. The CDR3: CASSLGRGTMDGYTF. The CDR3 DNA is TGTGCCAGCAGCTTAGGACGGGGTACCATGGATGGCTACACCTTC.

A single count supports this clone. This rearrangement joins TRBV28 to TRBJ1-1; 10 bases are shared with TRBD1. The CDR3 has 12 residues. V lost 0 bases to trimming and J lost 11 bases; unmatched junction nucleotides: 0. Germline-derived CDR1 and CDR2 are MDHEN and SYDVKM. The CDR3 nucleotides are TGTGCCAGCAGTTTATGGGGACAGGGGGCTTTCTTT. This codes for CASSLWGQGAFF.

The chain combines TRBV10-1 with TRBJ1-5; D unresolved. V was shortened by 5 bases and J by 3 bases, with 8 bases between the two germline ends. CDR1 is WNHNN and CDR2 is SYGVQD in the germline V gene (reference sequence). The CDR3 has 13 amino acids. CDR3 residues: CASSPGNNQPQHF. In DNA form, the CDR3 reads TGCGCCAGCAGTCCGGGGAACAATCAGCCCCAGCATTTT.

The chain uses TRBV9 and TRBJ1-6, with D possibly being TRBD1 (6 bases). This CDR3 comprises 18 residues. The V gene lost 4 bases and the J gene lost 8 bases, with 25 bases spanning the gap. Looked up from germline, CDR1 is SGDLS and CDR2 is YYNGEE. The CDR3 DNA is TGTGCCAGCAGCATCCGAAAAGGGTTAGGCAGGGGATATTCACCCCTCCACTTT. Amino acid sequence: CASSIRKGLGRGYSPLHF. The full variable domain, rest sourced from reference TRBV9 and TRBJ1-6, is DSGVTQTPKHLITATGQRVTLRCSPRSGDLSVYWYQQSLDQGLQFLIQYYNGEERAKGNILERFSAQQFPDLHSELNLSSLELGDSALYFCASSIRKGLGRGYSPLHFGNGTRLTVT.

This chain links TRBV5-8 with TRBJ1-2; 7 bases are a match to TRBD1. J lost 1 base, V lost 3 bases, and 6 bases had no gene match. Germline V CDR1 and CDR2: SGHTS, YDEGEE. The CDR3 contains 15 residues. Here the CDR3 DNA reads TGTGCCAGCAGCTCCCGGGACAGACTTAACTATGGCTACACCTTC. It is translated as CASSSRDRLNYGYTF.

The V call is TRBV27, the J call TRBJ1-2; possible D gene TRBD1, 5 bases. The CDR3 is 16 amino acids. Germline lookup yields CDR1 MNHEY and CDR2 SMNVEV (reference sequence). Trimming shortened V by 2 bases and J by 9 bases, and 22 bases separated the two germline ends. The CDR3 bases are TGTGCCAGCAGTTTAGTGAGCGGGGGTGCGCATAGACGCTACACCTTC. As protein: CASSLVSGGAHRRYTF.

This clone has just a few counts. The V call is TRBV2, the J call TRBJ1-2, with no clear D. Germline lookup yields CDR1 SNHLY and CDR2 FYNNEI. CDR3 length: 13 residues. The ends were cut back, 8 bases at V and 4 bases at J, with 14 bases in the middle. The CDR3 bases are TGTGCCAGCGACCAACGAGGAAGCTATGGCTACACCTTC. It codes for CASDQRGSYGYTF.

This clone was detected ten times or more. The chain couples TRBV5-6 to TRBJ2-1; D is unclear. The germline V gene encodes CDR1 SGHDT and CDR2 YYEEEE. Trimming took 6 bases from V and 2 from J, leaving 6 bases between them. CDR3 length: 12 amino acids. For the CDR3, the DNA is TGTGCCAGCATGGGGACCTACAATGAGCAGTTCTTC. Amino acid sequence: CASMGTYNEQFF.

This clone was observed a few times. V and J are TRBV29-1 and TRBJ2-1, with no clear D. Germline V gene data show CDR1 as SQVTM and CDR2 as ANQGSEA. The V end was cut by 4 bases, the J end by 0 bases, with 7 bases between. There are 13 residues in the CDR3. CDR3 sequence (DNA): TGCAGCGTTGGTCGGAGCTCCTACAATGAGCAGTTCTTC. Protein product: CSVGRSSYNEQFF.

This clone has a handful of counts. J is TRBJ2-7 and V is TRBV11-1; no firm D call. From germline, CDR1 is SGHAT and CDR2 FQDESV (reference sequence). The CDR3 consists of 14 residues. V lost 3 bases, J lost 4 bases, and 13 bases lay in between. This chain's CDR3 is CASSLSGSRYEQYV. CDR3 nucleotides: TGTGCCAGCAGCTTGAGTGGCAGCCGATACGAGCAGTACGTC.

The chain couples TRBV7-2 to TRBJ1-2; D remains ambiguous. The CDR3 spans 15 residues. CDR1 is SGHTA, CDR2 FQGNSA, per germline. V gave up 1 base and J gave up 5 bases, with 14 bases separating them. The CDR3 nucleotides read TGTGCCAGCAGCTTAGTAGGCGACGGGCGATATGGCTACACCTTC. Translating gives CASSLVGDGRYGYTF.

CDR3 residues: CASSPTGYSYEQYV. The CDR3 DNA follows: TGTGCCAGCAGCCCAACGGGGTATTCCTACGAGCAGTACGTC. The V call is TRBV3-1 (or the pseudogene TRBV3-2), the J call TRBJ2-7; tentatively, D is TRBD2 (5 bases). This CDR3 region has 14 residues. Per the germline V gene, CDR1 is LGHDT and CDR2 is YNNKEL (reference sequence). Trimming cost V 4 bases and J 1 base, with 11 bases left between them.

The chain joins TRBV6-5 to TRBJ1-3; no clear D. The CDR3 has 13 residues. Germline V CDR1 and CDR2: MNHEY, SVGAGI. V was pared by 3 bases and J by 2 bases, with 5 bases between. The DNA for the CDR3 is TGTGCCAGCAGTTATAGTGCTGGAAACACCATATATTTT. Its protein is CASSYSAGNTIYF.

The gene calls are TRBV5-1 and TRBJ1-4; maybe TRBD1 (5 bases). CDR3 size: 15 residues. Germline V gene lookup returns CDR1 SGHRS and CDR2 YFSETQ. V was trimmed by 0 bases and J by 7 bases, leaving 13 bases between them. CDR3 protein: CASSLATGLGEKLFF. CDR3 sequence (DNA): TGCGCCAGCAGCTTGGCCACAGGCCTCGGTGAAAAACTGTTTTTT. The full variable domain, completed using reference TRBV5-1 and TRBJ1-4, is KAGVTQTPRYLIKTRGQQVTLSCSPISGHRSVSWYQQTPGQGLQFLFEYFSETQRNKGNFPGRFSGRQFSNSRSEMNVSTLELGDSALYLCASSLATGLGEKLFFGSGTQLSVL.

The chain couples TRBV5-1 to TRBJ2-2; 7 bases are a match to TRBD1. CDR3 length: 16 residues. The J segment lost 8 bases and the V segment lost 3 bases, leaving 13 bases of the junction unmatched. Germline CDR1 reads SGHRS; CDR2 reads YFSETQ. The CDR3 reads CASSSSGTVVMGELFF. In DNA, the CDR3 is TGCGCCAGCAGCTCTTCCGGGACAGTGGTGATGGGGGAGCTGTTTTTT.

The chain recombines TRBV25-1 with TRBJ2-7, with 15 bases fitting TRBD2. The ends lost 6 bases at V and 0 bases at J; junction bases unmatched: 9. CDR3 size: 18 residues. CDR1 is MGHDK and CDR2 is SYGVNS in the germline V gene. The CDR3 sequence: CASRAGLAGGPSSYEQYV. The CDR3 DNA is TGTGCCAGCAGGGCGGGACTAGCGGGGGGCCCGAGCTCCTACGAGCAGTACGTC.

This clone appeared a few times. The CDR3 loop is CASRARERGDQPQHF. DNA of the CDR3: TGTGCCAGCAGAGCGAGGGAGAGGGGGGATCAGCCCCAGCATTTT. The V gene is TRBV2, the J gene TRBJ1-5; D may be TRBD1 (6 bases). This CDR3 has 15 amino acids. Looked up from germline, CDR1 is SNHLY and CDR2 is FYNNEI. V dropped 6 bases and J dropped 5 bases, with 17 bases sitting between them.

The chain recombines TRBV10-2 with TRBJ1-2; perhaps TRBD1 as D (6 bases). V lost 6 bases and J 3 bases, leaving 11 bases between the germline ends. This CDR3 spans 13 amino acids. Per the germline V gene, CDR1 is WSHSY and CDR2 is SAAADI. CDR3 coding DNA: TGCGCCAGCAGCCTACAGGGTGACTATGGCTACACCTTC. Translation gives CASSLQGDYGYTF.

The chain is built from TRBV27 and TRBJ1-2; D unclear. This CDR3 contains 12 residues. V lost 6 bases, J lost 5 bases, and 10 bases lay in between. Germline V gene data show CDR1 as MNHEY and CDR2 as SMNVEV (reference sequence). CDR3 nucleotides: TGTGCCAGCAGGGCCCCTGGGTATGGCTACACCTTC. This translates into CASRAPGYGYTF.

The chain has TRBV28 and TRBJ1-2, with 7 bases fitting TRBD1. The CDR3 is 15 residues long. The J segment lost 2 bases and the V segment lost 2 bases, leaving 5 bases of the junction unmatched. Germline assignment: CDR1 MDHEN and CDR2 SYDVKM. This CDR3 is CASSLEGRGNYGYTF. Written as DNA, the CDR3 is TGTGCCAGCAGTTTAGAGGGCAGGGGGAACTATGGCTACACCTTC.